The clone carrying this TCR beta chain was observed many times. The data originate from a study of T-cell memory formation after mild COVID-19. The overall study: Most TCR clusters belonged to a single donor.

V lost 5 bases and J lost 3, with 10 bases in between. Germline assignment: CDR1 DFQATT and CDR2 SNEGSKA (reference sequence). The CDR3 spans 12 residues. TCRdb re-called the 5' RACE reads through MiXCR, storing one row per CDR3 protein. The table shows around 160,000 distinct CDR3 sequences, with around a tenth occurring only once. V and J are TRBV20-1 and TRBJ1-2; TRBD1 might be the D (6 bases). Input material: PBMCs or a T cell subset sorted from them (not recorded which). This receptor was obtained from a young man who had mild COVID-19 (a few samples of this study predate the infection). Cell type and time point are not known. CDR3 coding DNA: TGCAGTGCTCGCAACAGGGACTATGGCTACACCTTC. It yields the protein CSARNRDYGYTF.